These T cell receptor beta chains were read from a single sample in a study of cytomegalovirus exposure and HLA in healthy donors. Assay: immunoSEQ multiplex PCR; the TCRdb copy retains only in-frame clones and omits some. The sample has roughly 120,000 clones; around 77% are singletons. The source material was PBMCs. These receptors all come from a woman in her twenties or thirties in good health and CMV-seropositive. The CDR3 runs from the conserved cysteine through the conserved F or W. The order of the fields is V gene, J gene, CDR3 protein.

>TRBV5-4|TRBJ2-3
CASSQDTSSTDTQYF
>TRBV30|TRBJ2-2
CAWSPLSGRNTGELFF
>TRBV4-1|TRBJ1-2
CASSPEGARGYTF
>TRBV5-1|TRBJ2-7
CASSLVAGGLYEQYF
>TRBV11-3|TRBJ1-1
CASSLIEDTEAFF
>TRBV2|TRBJ1-5
CASSEGTVSNQPQHF
>TRBV7-9|TRBJ2-2
CSSSLRQENTGELFF
>TRBV10-2|TRBJ1-5
CASSYSQAQPQHF
>TRBV30|TRBJ2-7
CAWSAGVLGEQYF
>TRBV5-4|TRBJ1-1
CASSLEQGTEAFF
>TRBV15|TRBJ1-4
CATSRGQGSEKLFF
>TRBV6-1|TRBJ2-7
CASRGGRAPLYEQYF
>TRBV7-2|TRBJ2-3
CASSRRGQGNTDTQYF
>TRBV11-2|TRBJ2-5
CASSLGSSGGRKTQYF
>TRBV6-1|TRBJ2-7
CASRDKDRIYEQYF
>TRBV12-5|TRBJ1-2
CASGWYIRDGYTF
>TRBV14|TRBJ1-6
CASSQTTNSPLHF
>TRBV5-1|TRBJ2-1
CASSLDSYNEQFF
>TRBV7-9|TRBJ2-1
CASSPEEYNEQFF
>TRBV5-1|TRBJ2-1
CASSLPLAVGNEQFF
>TRBV4-1|TRBJ2-1
CASSQASGLPPRGYNEQFF
>TRBV7-9|TRBJ2-7
CASSLVGQGPYEQYF
>TRBV10-1|TRBJ2-1
CASSGGQGVKYNEQFF
>TRBV11-3|TRBJ2-5
CASSLPRDRVETQYF
>TRBV4-1|TRBJ1-4
CASSPGQGLAEKLFF
>TRBV6-4|TRBJ2-2
CASSDLRGPGELFF
>TRBV6-5|TRBJ1-1
CASHGGARNTEAFF
>TRBV5-1|TRBJ1-1
CASSLLGLNMNTEAFF
>TRBV7-3|TRBJ2-7
CASSQGGIAYEQYF
>TRBV16|TRBJ2-7
CASSLRRQGGSYEQYF
>TRBV2|TRBJ2-5
CASSGWGGGARETQYF
>TRBV5-1|TRBJ2-5
CASASLSAGQETQYF
>TRBV25-1|TRBJ2-7
CASKCGDGKTYEQYF
>TRBV6-5|TRBJ1-2
CASIEGGLRGYTF